This entry lists 17 T cell receptor beta chains sequenced from one sample in a study of cytomegalovirus exposure and HLA in healthy donors (dated by TCRdb to about 2017). Libraries were built with the immunoSEQ multiplex PCR assay. For the multiplex PCR, a mixture combining 60 forward primers for TCR Vbeta segments and 13 reverse primers for TCR Jbeta segments was used. In TCRdb, the immuneACCESS table is reduced to in-frame sequences with V and J assigned. These tables do not hold every clone; where another copy was compared, an unresolved V gene accounts for under half, and the others remain unexplained. The sample table contains 160,000 or so clones; only one count was recorded for over 75% of them. The top ten clones comprise roughly 2.3% of the sample. Sequences were obtained from PBMCs. The receptors shown here come from a man aged 55 to 70 in good health and CMV-seronegative.

The CDR3 reads CASSTPGLNTEAFF. In DNA, the CDR3 is TGTGCCAGTAGTACCCCTGGCCTCAACACTGAAGCTTTCTTT. The rearrangement links TRBV19 to TRBJ1-1; D unresolved. From germline, CDR1 is LNHDA and CDR2 SQIVND (reference sequence). The V gene lost 4 bases and the J gene lost 2 bases, with 11 bases spanning the gap. This CDR3 is built from 14 residues.

This clone was observed a handful of times. V usage is TRBV6-1 and J usage is TRBJ2-7, with 8 bases aligning to TRBD1. V shed 7 bases and J 5 bases; nucleotides not matched to a gene: 10. The CDR3 covers 14 residues. Germline CDR1 is MNHNS and CDR2 is SASEGT. The CDR3 DNA sequence: TGTGCCAGCACCCCCGGACAGGGTGGGGACGAGCAGTACTTC. Translating gives CASTPGQGGDEQYF.

V usage is TRBV29-1 and J usage is TRBJ2-5; D is ambiguous. The J call could be wrong; TRBJ2-7 is a better fit for the DNA end. The CDR3 has 13 amino acids. The germline CDR1 and CDR2 sequences are SQVTM and ANQGSEA. The CDR3, as DNA: TGCAGCGTTGTATTCCTCCGCTCCTACGAGCAGTACTTC. Its protein is CSVVFLRSYEQYF.

This clone has only a few counts. The V and J genes are TRBV29-1 and TRBJ1-4; tentative D call: TRBD1 (5 bases). The V gene's germline CDR1 is SQVTM and CDR2 ANQGSEA. The V and J ends lost 4 bases and 4 bases respectively, with 10 bases between them. The CDR3 has 13 amino acids. CDR3 nucleotides: TGCAGCGTTGGGGGGGAGGGTAATGAAAAACTGTTTTTT. Translation gives CSVGGEGNEKLFF.

J is TRBJ1-2 and V is TRBV5-1; TRBD1 agrees at 7 bases. Germline CDR1 SGHRS, CDR2 YFSETQ. V lost 6 bases to trimming and J lost 1 base; unmatched junction nucleotides: 3. The length of the CDR3 is 13 residues. CDR3 protein: CASTRDSNYGYTF. CDR3 DNA sequence: TGCGCCAGCACCCGGGACAGTAACTATGGCTACACCTTC.

This chain joins TRBV4-3 and TRBJ2-3; D is unresolved. Trimming removed 0 bases at V and 1 base at J, with 8 bases between. The CDR3 totals 15 residues. Germline CDR1 and CDR2: LGHNA and YSLEER. The chain's CDR3 is CASSQEMRGTDTQYF. CDR3 nucleotide sequence: TGCGCCAGCAGCCAAGAGATGCGCGGCACAGATACGCAGTATTTT.

This chain uses TRBV5-1 with TRBJ2-3, with TRBD2 as a possible D gene (7 bases). Germline lookup yields CDR1 SGHRS and CDR2 YFSETQ. Trimming shortened V by 4 bases and J by 1 base, and 10 bases separated the two germline ends. This CDR3 comprises 14 residues. The CDR3 nucleotides are TGCGCCAGCAGCCGAGGGGGGGGCACAGATACGCAGTATTTT. Its translation is CASSRGGGTDTQYF.

The chain recombines TRBV7-9 with TRBJ2-7; D is possibly TRBD2 (5 bases). The CDR3 loop spans 14 amino acids. Germline loops: CDR1 SEHNR, CDR2 FQNEAQ (reference sequence). Trimming cost V 2 bases and J 2 bases, with 10 bases left between them. The CDR3 region is CASSLTGNPYEQYF. For the CDR3, the DNA is TGTGCCAGCAGCTTAACCGGGAACCCCTACGAGCAGTACTTC.

The rearrangement links TRBV7-9 to TRBJ1-1; a weak D match, TRBD1 (6 bases). This CDR3 spans 15 amino acids. Deletions cut 3 bases from V and 1 base from J, with 12 bases between. Germline V CDR1 and CDR2: SEHNR, FQNEAQ (reference sequence). Here the CDR3 DNA reads TGTGCCAGCAGCTTTGGACAGAACACGAACACTGAAGCTTTCTTT. It is translated as CASSFGQNTNTEAFF.

Notes on this clone: Other DNA sequences of this sample code for an identical CDR3. V is TRBV5-1 and J is TRBJ1-4; TRBD1 is a possible D gene (5 bases). The V and J ends lost 4 bases and 0 bases respectively, with 7 bases between them. CDR1 SGHRS and CDR2 YFSETQ come from the germline V gene. This CDR3 spans 14 amino acids. The CDR3, as DNA: TGCGCCAGCAGCCTGGACACAACTAATGAAAAACTGTTTTTT. The encoded protein is CASSLDTTNEKLFF.

This clone was detected only a few times. Here the CDR3 DNA reads TGTGCCAGTAGTGTAGGGACTAGCGGCTACGAGCAGTACTTC. It is translated as CASSVGTSGYEQYF. V usage is TRBV19 and J usage is TRBJ2-7; 11 positions agree with TRBD2. Losses at the gene ends were 5 bases for V and 3 bases for J; bases not matched to a gene: 3. The CDR3 spans 14 residues. The germline V gene has CDR1 LNHDA and CDR2 SQIVND (reference sequence).

This chain joins TRBV7-9 and TRBJ2-3; 10 positions agree with TRBD2. The ends lost 5 bases at V and 6 bases at J; junction bases unmatched: 11. CDR1 and CDR2 (germline): SEHNR, FQNEAQ (reference sequence). The CDR3 spans 16 residues. CDR3 nucleotides: TGTGCCAGCAGCGGACCTAGCGGGGGCCCCAGGGATACGCAGTATTTT. Amino acids: CASSGPSGGPRDTQYF.

This chain uses TRBV7-9 with TRBJ1-1; maybe TRBD1 (6 bases). Per germline, CDR1 SEHNR and CDR2 FQNEAQ (reference sequence). This CDR3 comprises 14 residues. The ends were cut back, 4 bases at V and 1 base at J, with 10 bases in the middle. Here the CDR3 reads CASSSDSPNTEAFF. DNA for the CDR3: TGTGCCAGCAGCTCGGACAGCCCGAACACTGAAGCTTTCTTT.

V usage is TRBV9 and J usage is TRBJ2-1; 10 bases are shared with TRBD2. The CDR3 sequence is 15 residues long. Germline trimming cut 6 bases from V and 1 base from J; bases unmatched to any gene: 4. Germline-derived CDR1 and CDR2 are SGDLS and YYNGEE. For the CDR3, the DNA is TGTGCCAGCAAAGCGGGAGGGGGGTCCTACAATGAGCAGTTCTTC. This gives the protein CASKAGGGSYNEQFF.

The chain joins TRBV7-9 to TRBJ2-7; possible D gene TRBD2, 5 bases. The length of the CDR3 is 14 residues. Germline values: CDR1 SEHNR, CDR2 FQNEAQ (reference sequence). The V end lost 5 bases, the J end lost 1 base, and 12 bases lay between the germline ends. The CDR3 loop is CASSLGLKSYEQYF. In DNA form, the CDR3 reads TGTGCCAGCAGCCTCGGACTCAAATCCTACGAGCAGTACTTC.

This chain links TRBV6-5 with TRBJ2-7, with TRBD1 identical over 8 bases. Trimming cost V 6 bases and J 5 bases; bases outside gene matches: 9. The germline gives CDR1 MNHEY, CDR2 SVGAGI. The CDR3 runs 14 residues. The DNA of the CDR3 is TGTGCCAGCAGCCGGACAGGGAGGTTTGACGAGCAGTACTTC. It specifies CASSRTGRFDEQYF.

V is TRBV4-1 and J is TRBJ2-7; D ambiguous. From germline, CDR1 is MGHRA and CDR2 YSYEKL. CDR3 size: 15 residues. Trimming took 1 base from V and 2 from J, leaving 12 bases between them. CDR3 amino acids: CASSQAALETYEQYF. The CDR3 DNA reads as TGCGCCAGCAGCCAAGCGGCACTGGAGACCTACGAGCAGTACTTC.